Below, one T cell receptor beta chain is given with its context. The trim removed 7 bases at V and 4 bases at J, leaving 8 bases unmatched. The CDR3 totals 15 residues. From germline, CDR1 is MDHEN and CDR2 SYDVKM. The data belong to a study of shared clonotypes between healthy human individuals. Study details: The study used three CD4 naive, three CD4 memory, two CD8 naive and one CD8 memory plate per donor.

The DNA input per sorted-subset replicate PCR was 200 ng, corresponding to 30,000 or so T cell genomes. The repertoire was sequenced with immunoSEQ multiplex PCR; TCRdb's copy has only in-frame clones and lacks some. The profile shows hundreds of thousands of clones, 95% of them singletons. Naive CD8 cells lacked CD45RO, underwent positive selection for CCR7 and left out terminally differentiated effector memory CD45RA+ cells. Healthy HIV-negative adults without recent acute infections or vaccinations served as donors. This receptor was taken from a woman in her 30s in good health. Sequenced: naive CD8+ T cells sorted from blood. This rearrangement joins TRBV28 to TRBJ1-3; 9 bases line up with TRBD1. The CDR3: CASNHRTGAGNTIYF. CDR3 DNA: TGTGCCAGCAACCATAGGACAGGGGCCGGAAACACCATATATTTT.